This T cell receptor (beta chain) was recorded in a study of T-cell memory formation after mild COVID-19. TCRdb fed the 5' RACE reads into MiXCR, producing one record per CDR3 protein. The table shows some 120,000 distinct CDR3 sequences, with over 15% occurring only once. About this clonotype itself: The antigen is undetermined.

Whole-study results and caveats: Contracting clones, day 15 to 85, had balanced CD4/CD8, and later expanders favored CD4+. Chiefly within CM and EM were the contracting CD4+ clones; CD8+ ones were within EMRA.

The germline V and J ends were trimmed by 7 bases and 0 bases, with 15 bases remaining between them. Germline V gene data show CDR1 as SGHRS and CDR2 as YFSETQ. CDR3 length: 15 amino acids. The sequenced sample was PBMCs or a T cell subset sorted from them (not recorded which). The chain uses TRBV5-1 and TRBJ2-3; D call uncertain. The sequence came from a man aged 18 to 29 who had mild COVID-19 (a few samples of this study predate the infection). Cell type and time point are not known. The CDR3 reads CASRADGSSTDTQYF. CDR3 nucleotide sequence: TGCGCCAGCCGCGCGGACGGTAGTAGCACAGATACGCAGTATTTT. Based on the CDR3 plus reference TRBV5-1 and TRBJ2-3, the full variable domain is KAGVTQTPRYLIKTRGQQVTLSCSPISGHRSVSWYQQTPGQGLQFLFEYFSETQRNKGNFPGRFSGRQFSNSRSEMNVSTLELGDSALYLCASRADGSSTDTQYFGPGTRLTVL.